This T cell receptor beta chain was recorded in a study of glioma-infiltrating T cells. A word on this clonotype: The antigen is undetermined.

Using RNA template, CDR3s of TCR alpha and beta were amplified with iRepertoire arm-PCR. One-step reverse transcription and amplification started from about 100-400 ng of tissue mRNA or PBMC total RNA. One entry per CDR3 protein results from TCRdb running MiXCR on the multiplex PCR reads. The sample contains around 140,000 distinct CDR3 sequences, 39% of which appear only once. Study-wide results and limits: Only very few CDR3 sequences appeared in both tissue and blood. Gliomas, especially low-grade, showed above-expected tissue-blood divergence; non-neoplastic patients showed below.

CDR1 SGHTA and CDR2 FQGNSA come from the germline V gene. The CDR3 has 15 amino acids. Trimming cost V 1 base and J 0 bases, with 9 bases left between them. The clonotype originates from a human donor with low-grade glioma or glioblastoma, undergoing nonglioma brain surgery, or in good health (not recorded which). V usage is TRBV7-2 and J usage is TRBJ1-1; D gene uncertain. Material: glioma tissue, nonneoplastic brain tissue, or PBMCs (not recorded which). The CDR3 here is CASSLVGSMNTEAFF. The CDR3 DNA follows: TGTGCCAGCAGCTTAGTTGGAAGCATGAACACTGAAGCTTTCTTT.